The TCR beta chain described here comes from a study of CD8+ T cells in alopecia areata. Study results and limitations: With one nonresponder, baseline CD8+ expansion's link to response remains uncertain.

Treatment given: oral pan-JAK inhibitor, 5-10 mg twice daily. Trimming at V came to 7 bases and at J to 6 bases, leaving 3 bases not matched to a gene. CDR1 is SGHRS and CDR2 is YFSETQ in the germline V gene. CDR3 length: 13 residues. cDNA serving as the sequencing template came from extracted, reverse transcribed RNA. Generated by immunoSEQ multiplex PCR, the TCRdb table keeps only in-frame clones and is missing some. The sample shows 200,000 or so clones, around 43% of them seen only once. Concerning this clone: Its specificity is unknown.

This chain connects TRBV5-1 to TRBJ2-3; TRBD2 matches at 12 bases. The sequence derives from a human donor with alopecia areata. Sequences were derived from CD4+ T cells sorted from blood, sampled around week 36, from a patient treated with tofacitinib. The CDR3 region has the DNA TGCGCCAGCGGACTAGCGGGATCTGATACGCAGTATTTT. As protein: CASGLAGSDTQYF.